The present entry profiles one T cell receptor beta chain with its context. The data are from a study of cytomegalovirus exposure and HLA in healthy donors. The overall study: Previous work identified 117 million unique TCR beta sequences from 150 million to 200 million T cells.

Vbeta (60) and Jbeta (13) primers were used in the PCR. In the authors' methods: Approximately 9.9 million shared chains were among the about 80 million unique TCR beta chains that a later analysis counted. Sequencing used immunoSEQ multiplex PCR; TCRdb keeps in-frame clones, though not all of them. That table furnishes V, J and clone size, whereas the DNA furnished D and trimming. The repertoire holds 100,000 to 150,000 clones, with roughly 80% as singletons. Germline V lookup: CDR1 SNHLY, CDR2 FYNNEI. There are 13 residues in the CDR3. Trimming stripped 4 bases from V and 2 bases from J, with 7 bases between.

Sample: PBMCs. The source is a boy between 10 and 17 years old in good health and CMV-seronegative. The chain is built from TRBV2 and TRBJ2-3; D unresolved. The CDR3 nucleotides read TGTGCCAGCAGTGCAGGTACCACAGATACGCAGTATTTT. This translates into CASSAGTTDTQYF.